This T cell receptor beta chain was documented in a study of cytomegalovirus exposure and HLA in healthy donors. The study, taken as a whole, reports: The study labeled more than 150 TCR beta chains cytomegalovirus-associated.

Separate from the roughly 630-subject first cohort was the approximately 130-subject validation cohort, to which the donors belonged. Concerning this clone itself: Its target is unknown.

The germline gives CDR1 MGHRA, CDR2 YSYEKL. Trimming left V 4 bases short and J 2 bases short, with 8 bases between. This CDR3 is 13 amino acids long. Sequencing was performed with immunoSEQ multiplex PCR; in TCRdb, only in-frame clones are kept and a portion is missing. The sample has approximately 160,000 clones; about 90% are singletons. Sequencing was carried out using PBMCs. This chain joins TRBV4-1 and TRBJ2-5; no clear D gene. The sequence derives from a woman aged 18-29 years in good health and CMV-seropositive. The CDR3 here is CASSLGPQETQYF. As DNA, the CDR3 is TGCGCCAGCAGCCTGGGCCCACAAGAGACCCAGTACTTC.